This T cell receptor beta chain was recovered during a study of tumor-infiltrating lymphocytes in primary liver carcinoma. Background on the study: Participating patients were men and women between 30 and 69 years old. Broader study findings: Reduced overlap was seen in tumor-adjacent and tumor-blood pairs versus tumor region pairs. Only about 7-25% of top clones were detected in each of the five tumor regions.

RNA and DNA were co-extracted from approximately 20-30 mg of unsorted bulk tissue. In regard to this clonotype: Its antigen is not known.

TCR beta cDNA was made from roughly 450 ng total RNA with a constant-region primer. Three rounds of nested multiplex PCR with slightly modified ARM-PCR produced TCR beta libraries. TRBV1-TRBV30 forward primers paired with a C-beta reverse primer drove the first two PCR rounds, roughly 10 cycles each. In TCRdb, the multiplex PCR reads were re-called with MiXCR into one record per CDR3 protein. The sample lists 50,000 to 70,000 distinct CDR3 sequences; 55% to 75% were seen once. CDR3 length equals 15 residues. Germline lookup yields CDR1 MNHEY and CDR2 SVGAGI. V gave up 8 bases and J gave up 5 bases, with 16 bases separating them.

The source material was liver tumor tissue from sampling region 2. Stated subset: tumor region T2, inferior pole. This receptor was obtained from a man in his forties or fifties with primary liver carcinoma and hepatitis B virus infection. The genes are TRBV6-5 and TRBJ1-6; D may be TRBD1 (6 bases). Here the CDR3 DNA reads TGTGCCAGCGGCAAACAGGGTGCGAATAATTCACCCCTCCACTTT. Its protein product is CASGKQGANNSPLHF.